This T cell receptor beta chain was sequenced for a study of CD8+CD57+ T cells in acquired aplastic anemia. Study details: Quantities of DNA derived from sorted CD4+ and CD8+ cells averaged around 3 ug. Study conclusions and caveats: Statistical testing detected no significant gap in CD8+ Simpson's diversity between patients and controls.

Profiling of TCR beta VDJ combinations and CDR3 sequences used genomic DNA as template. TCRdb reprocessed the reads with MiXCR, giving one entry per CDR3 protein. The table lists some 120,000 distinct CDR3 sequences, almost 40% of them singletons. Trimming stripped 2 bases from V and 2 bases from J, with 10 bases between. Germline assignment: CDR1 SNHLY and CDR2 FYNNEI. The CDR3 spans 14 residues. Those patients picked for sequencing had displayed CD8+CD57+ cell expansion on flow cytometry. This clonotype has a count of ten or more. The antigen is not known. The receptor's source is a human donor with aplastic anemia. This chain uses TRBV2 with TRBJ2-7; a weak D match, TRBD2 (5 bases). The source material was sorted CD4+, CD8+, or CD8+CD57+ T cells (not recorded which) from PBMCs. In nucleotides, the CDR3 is TGTGCCAGCAGTGAATTACGGGGTCCCTACGAGCAGTACGTC. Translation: CASSELRGPYEQYV.